Listed below are T cell receptor beta chains from one sample, sequenced in a study of cytomegalovirus exposure and HLA in healthy donors. The method was immunoSEQ multiplex PCR; TCRdb's version includes in-frame clones alone and lacks a portion of them. The top ten clones hold approximately 2.3% of a sample with about 160,000 clones, roughly 80% of them seen once. The sequencing sample was made of PBMCs. Receptor source: a man aged 50-59 years in good health and CMV-seropositive. The CDR3 runs from the conserved cysteine through the conserved F or W. A D gene is named only where the DNA matches it firmly. Not all rows give a size; the values are once, few, many and, for expanded clones, a class.

j_call: TRBJ1-3
d_call: NA
v_call: TRBV4-1
clone_size: NA
cdr3_aa: CASSQDHKGNTIYF
cdr3_nt: TGCGCCAGCAGCCAAGATCATAAGGGGAACACCATATATTTT

j_call: TRBJ2-5
d_call: TRBD2
v_call: TRBV7-9
clone_size: NA
cdr3_aa: CASSLAASGQTQYF
cdr3_nt: TGTGCCAGCAGCTTAGCGGCTAGCGGACAGACCCAGTACTTC

j_call: TRBJ1-1
d_call: TRBD1
v_call: TRBV30
clone_size: NA
cdr3_aa: CAWSVPAGGAFF
cdr3_nt: TGTGCCTGGAGTGTACCTGCAGGGGGAGCTTTCTTT

j_call: TRBJ2-1
d_call: TRBD1
v_call: TRBV15
clone_size: NA
cdr3_aa: CATSRDRGLNNEQFF
cdr3_nt: TGTGCCACCAGCAGAGACAGGGGGCTCAACAATGAGCAGTTCTTC

j_call: TRBJ1-1
d_call: NA
v_call: TRBV27
clone_size: NA
cdr3_aa: CASRPPGGDAFF
cdr3_nt: TGTGCCAGCAGGCCCCCGGGGGGGGATGCTTTCTTT

j_call: TRBJ1-1
d_call: NA
v_call: TRBV2
clone_size: NA
cdr3_aa: CASRTDQNTEAFF
cdr3_nt: TGTGCCAGCAGGACAGACCAGAACACTGAAGCTTTCTTT

j_call: TRBJ1-4
d_call: NA
v_call: TRBV6-6
clone_size: NA
cdr3_aa: CASRSPAGRANEKLFF
cdr3_nt: TGTGCCAGCAGATCCCCTGCCGGGAGGGCTAATGAAAAACTGTTTTTT

j_call: TRBJ1-1
d_call: NA
v_call: TRBV19
clone_size: NA
cdr3_aa: CASSPGGYGNTEAFF
cdr3_nt: TGTGCCAGTAGCCCGGGGGGGTACGGGAACACTGAAGCTTTCTTT

j_call: TRBJ1-1
d_call: TRBD1
v_call: TRBV15
clone_size: NA
cdr3_aa: CATSRDGLRDRMNTEAFF
cdr3_nt: TGTGCCACCAGCAGAGATGGATTACGGGACAGGATGAACACTGAAGCTTTCTTT

j_call: TRBJ2-2
d_call: TRBD1
v_call: TRBV4-3
clone_size: NA
cdr3_aa: CASSPQPMGTGTGELFF
cdr3_nt: TGCGCCAGCAGCCCTCAACCCATGGGGACAGGGACGGGGGAGCTGTTTTTT

j_call: TRBJ1-2
d_call: NA
v_call: TRBV5-4
clone_size: NA
cdr3_aa: CASSFRDYGYTF
cdr3_nt: TGTGCCAGCAGCTTCAGGGACTATGGCTACACCTTC

j_call: TRBJ2-2
d_call: NA
v_call: TRBV5-1
clone_size: NA
cdr3_aa: CASLQGSTGELFF
cdr3_nt: TGCGCCAGCCTCCAGGGGAGCACCGGGGAGCTGTTTTTT

j_call: TRBJ2-7
d_call: TRBD1
v_call: TRBV28
clone_size: few
cdr3_aa: CASNPPGDRGSYEQYF
cdr3_nt: TGTGCCAGCAACCCACCAGGGGACAGGGGCTCCTACGAGCAGTACTTC

j_call: TRBJ1-2
d_call: TRBD1
v_call: TRBV7-9
clone_size: NA
cdr3_aa: CASSLAQGAGYGYTF
cdr3_nt: TGTGCCAGCAGCTTAGCACAGGGGGCCGGCTATGGCTACACCTTC

j_call: TRBJ2-1
d_call: TRBD1
v_call: TRBV6-5
clone_size: NA
cdr3_aa: CASSPRDRGSNEQFF
cdr3_nt: TGTGCCAGCAGTCCCCGGGACAGGGGGAGCAATGAGCAGTTCTTC

j_call: TRBJ1-2
d_call: NA
v_call: TRBV28
clone_size: once
cdr3_aa: CASSLLTVSYGYTF
cdr3_nt: TGTGCCAGCAGTTTATTGACAGTATCTTACGGCTACACCTTC

j_call: TRBJ2-7
d_call: NA
v_call: TRBV2
clone_size: NA
cdr3_aa: CASSEQGGHEQYF
cdr3_nt: TGTGCCAGCAGTGAACAGGGTGGCCACGAGCAGTACTTC

j_call: TRBJ1-3
d_call: NA
v_call: TRBV11-2
clone_size: NA
cdr3_aa: CASSLSGGWLLGNTIYF
cdr3_nt: TGTGCCAGCAGCTTATCGGGGGGTTGGCTCTTAGGAAACACCATATATTTT

j_call: TRBJ1-2
d_call: TRBD1
v_call: TRBV6-5
clone_size: few
cdr3_aa: CASSYNAGQAFYGYTF
cdr3_nt: TGTGCCAGCAGTTACAATGCGGGACAGGCTTTCTATGGCTACACCTTC

j_call: TRBJ1-5
d_call: TRBD1
v_call: TRBV30
clone_size: few
cdr3_aa: CAWNRGGNQPQHF
cdr3_nt: TGTGCCTGGAACAGGGGGGGTAATCAGCCCCAGCATTTT

j_call: TRBJ1-5
d_call: NA
v_call: TRBV10-2
clone_size: NA
cdr3_aa: CASSGNSNQPQHF
cdr3_nt: TGCGCCAGCAGTGGTAATAGCAATCAGCCCCAGCATTTT

j_call: TRBJ2-2
d_call: TRBD2
v_call: TRBV11-2
clone_size: NA
cdr3_aa: CASSQGLAGEFVMMGELFF
cdr3_nt: TGTGCCAGCAGCCAGGGACTAGCGGGGGAGTTTGTGATGATGGGGGAGCTGTTTTTT

j_call: TRBJ2-1
d_call: NA
v_call: TRBV6-5
clone_size: NA
cdr3_aa: CASSNINEQFF
cdr3_nt: TGTGCCAGCAGTAATATCAATGAGCAGTTCTTC

j_call: TRBJ2-3
d_call: NA
v_call: TRBV7-6
clone_size: NA
cdr3_aa: CASSLAGAGRTTDTQYF
cdr3_nt: TGTGCCAGCAGCTTAGCAGGGGCAGGGCGAACCACAGATACGCAGTATTTT

j_call: TRBJ1-6
d_call: NA
v_call: TRBV28
clone_size: NA
cdr3_aa: CASFLGGRSSYNSPLHF
cdr3_nt: TGTGCCAGTTTTTTAGGGGGTCGAAGCTCCTATAATTCACCCCTCCACTTT

j_call: TRBJ1-3
d_call: NA
v_call: TRBV14
clone_size: NA
cdr3_aa: CASSQDRGPLYGNTIYF
cdr3_nt: TGTGCCAGCAGCCAAGACAGGGGTCCACTCTACGGAAACACCATATATTTT

j_call: TRBJ2-3
d_call: TRBD2
v_call: TRBV5-4
clone_size: NA
cdr3_aa: CASSTTGGSTDTQYF
cdr3_nt: TGTGCCAGCAGCACGACCGGGGGGAGCACAGATACGCAGTATTTT

j_call: TRBJ1-6
d_call: TRBD1
v_call: TRBV7-9
clone_size: NA
cdr3_aa: CASSLVGQGAESPLHF
cdr3_nt: TGTGCCAGCAGCTTAGTGGGACAGGGGGCCGAGTCACCCCTCCACTTT

j_call: TRBJ2-3
d_call: NA
v_call: TRBV18
clone_size: NA
cdr3_aa: CASSPLPSSDTQYF
cdr3_nt: TGTGCCAGCTCACCACTTCCGAGTTCAGATACGCAGTATTTT

j_call: TRBJ2-3
d_call: TRBD2
v_call: TRBV4-2
clone_size: few
cdr3_aa: CASSQRGGVDTQYF
cdr3_nt: TGTGCCAGCAGCCAACGGGGGGGTGTGGATACGCAGTATTTT